The entry below gives a single T cell receptor beta chain sequence along with its context. These data belong to a study of cytomegalovirus exposure and HLA in healthy donors. Background on the study: A prior study identified 90 million to 120 million unique TCR beta sequences from about 200 million T cells.

Researchers ran the PCR with 60 Vbeta and 13 Jbeta primers. Profiled with immunoSEQ multiplex PCR; TCRdb holds only in-frame clones, not every one. Of some 150,000 clones in the sample, about two thirds are singletons; the top ten hold over 2.5%. This sequence was found in a woman aged 25 to 45 in good health and CMV-seronegative. The sequenced sample consisted of PBMCs.

The CDR3 reads CAISGLGTSNAYNEQFF. CDR3 nucleotides: TGTGCCATCAGTGGATTGGGGACTAGCAATGCTTACAATGAGCAGTTCTTC. This sequence joins TRBV10-3 and TRBJ2-1, with TRBD2 matching 9 bases. V shed 4 bases, J shed 4 bases, and the junction held 11 bases outside the gene matches. Germline CDR1 is ENHRY and CDR2 is SYGVKD. The length of the CDR3 is 17 residues.